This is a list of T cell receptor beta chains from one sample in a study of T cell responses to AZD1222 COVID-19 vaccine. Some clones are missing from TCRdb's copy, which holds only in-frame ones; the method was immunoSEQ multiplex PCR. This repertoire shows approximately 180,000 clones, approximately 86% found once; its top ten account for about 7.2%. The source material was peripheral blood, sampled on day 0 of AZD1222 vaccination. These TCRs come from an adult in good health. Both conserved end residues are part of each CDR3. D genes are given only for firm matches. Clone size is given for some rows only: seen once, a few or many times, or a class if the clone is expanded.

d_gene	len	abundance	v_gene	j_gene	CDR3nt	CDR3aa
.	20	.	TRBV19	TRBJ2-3	TGTGCCAGTAGTCTCGACAGGAGGGCGGAACTGACACACCTTTTGGATACGCAGTATTTT	CASSLDRRAELTHLLDTQYF
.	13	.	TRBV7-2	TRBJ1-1	TGTGCCAGCAGCTTTTCACCAGGGGAGCAAGCTTTCTTT	CASSFSPGEQAFF
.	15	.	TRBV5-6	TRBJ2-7	TGTGCCAGCACCACCTCAGGAGGGCCTCTCAACGAGCAGTACTTC	CASTTSGGPLNEQYF
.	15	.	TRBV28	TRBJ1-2	TGTGCCAGCAGTTTCCCCGCAGGGAGCGACTATGGCTACACCTTC	CASSFPAGSDYGYTF
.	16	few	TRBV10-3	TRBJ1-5	TGTGCCATCAGTGAGTCCGGCAGGGCAGGGAATCAGCCCCAGCATTTT	CAISESGRAGNQPQHF
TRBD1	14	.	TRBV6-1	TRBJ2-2	TGTGCCAGCAGTGAATTAGGGGGCGGCGGGGAGCTGTTTTTT	CASSELGGGGELFF
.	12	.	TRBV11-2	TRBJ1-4	TGTGCCAGCAGCTTAGCTGGTGAAAAACTGTTTTTT	CASSLAGEKLFF
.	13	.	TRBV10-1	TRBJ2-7	TGCGCCAGCAGTGTAGGGGCCAGGAGCGAGCAGTACTTC	CASSVGARSEQYF
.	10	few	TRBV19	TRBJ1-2	TGTGCCAGTAGTCTCGACGGCTACACCTTC	CASSLDGYTF
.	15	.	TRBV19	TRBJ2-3	TGTGCCAGTAGTATAAAGGGGGTCAGCACAGATACGCAGTATTTT	CASSIKGVSTDTQYF
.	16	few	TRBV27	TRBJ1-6	TGTGCCAGCAGAGTCCAGTGGGACGGCAATAATTCACCCCTCCACTTT	CASRVQWDGNNSPLHF
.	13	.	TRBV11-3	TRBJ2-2	TGTGCCAGCAAGGGACTTGGCACCGGGGAGCTGTTTTTT	CASKGLGTGELFF
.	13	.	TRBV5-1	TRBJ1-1	TGCGCCAGCAGCTTGGGGGCAGATAAGGGGGCTTTCTTT	CASSLGADKGAFF
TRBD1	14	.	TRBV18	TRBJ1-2	TGTGCCAGCACACAGGGGGAACCTAACTATGGCTACACCTTC	CASTQGEPNYGYTF
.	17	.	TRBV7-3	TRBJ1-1	TGTGCCAGCAGCTTAGAATGGAAGGAGACTGTGAACACTGAAGCTTTCTTT	CASSLEWKETVNTEAFF
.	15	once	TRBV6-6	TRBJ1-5	TGTGCCAGCAGTCCCCGGTCAGGGACAAATCAGCCCCAGCATTTT	CASSPRSGTNQPQHF
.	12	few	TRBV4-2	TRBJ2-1	TGTGCCAGCAGCCTCCATATCAATGAGCAGTTCTTC	CASSLHINEQFF
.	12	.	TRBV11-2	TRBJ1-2	TGTGCCAGCAGCTTAGAGGGGGATGGCTACACCTTC	CASSLEGDGYTF
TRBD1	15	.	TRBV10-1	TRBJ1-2	TGCGCCAGCGGAGAGGGACAGCAACCTAACTATGGCTACACCTTC	CASGEGQQPNYGYTF
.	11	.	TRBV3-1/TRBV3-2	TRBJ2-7	TGTGCCAGCAGCCAATACTACGAGCAGTACTTC	CASSQYYEQYF
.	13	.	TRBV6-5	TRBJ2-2	TGTGCCAGCGTAAGGGGGGACACCGGGGAGCTGTTTTTT	CASVRGDTGELFF
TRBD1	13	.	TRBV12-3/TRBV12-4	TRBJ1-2	TGTGCCAGCAGTTTATGGGGACAGGGAAGCTACACCTTC	CASSLWGQGSYTF
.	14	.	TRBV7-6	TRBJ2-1	TGTGCCAGCAGCTTCCGACTAGGGGGCGGTGAGCAGTTCTTC	CASSFRLGGGEQFF
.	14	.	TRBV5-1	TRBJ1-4	TGCGCCAGCAGCGTGGCAGGAGACGGAGAAAAACTGTTTTTT	CASSVAGDGEKLFF
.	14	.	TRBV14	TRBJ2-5	TGTGCCAGCAGCCAAGAAGGTCCCCAGGAGACCCAGTACTTC	CASSQEGPQETQYF
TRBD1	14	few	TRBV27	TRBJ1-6	TGTGCCAGCAGTTCGACAGGGCTAATTTCACCCCTCCACTTT	CASSSTGLISPLHF
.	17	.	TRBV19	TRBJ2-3	TGTGCCAGTAGTATCGCCGGCCGGGGCCCCCTCACAGATACGCAGTATTTT	CASSIAGRGPLTDTQYF
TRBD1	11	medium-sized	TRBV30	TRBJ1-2	TGTGCCTCCGACAGGGGGATTGGCTACACCTTC	CASDRGIGYTF
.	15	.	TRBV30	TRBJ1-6	TGTGCCTGGAGTAGAGGCCAGGGGAAACATTCACCCCTCCACTTT	CAWSRGQGKHSPLHF
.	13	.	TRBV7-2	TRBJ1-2	TGTGCCAGCAGCCTAGACCAGAACTATGGCTACACCTTC	CASSLDQNYGYTF
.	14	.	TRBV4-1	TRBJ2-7	TGCGCCAGCAGCCAACTTCAAAAAACCTACGAGCAGTACTTC	CASSQLQKTYEQYF
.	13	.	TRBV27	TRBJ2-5	TGTGCCAGCAGTGAGGGCGGTAGGGAGACCCAGTACTTC	CASSEGGRETQYF
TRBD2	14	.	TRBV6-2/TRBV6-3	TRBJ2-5	TGTGCCAGCAGCCCCGGGCGGGAGGTAGAGACCCAGTACTTC	CASSPGREVETQYF
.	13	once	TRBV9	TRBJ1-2	TGTGCCAGCAAGGAGGGGCAAGTGGGTGGCTACACCTTC	CASKEGQVGGYTF
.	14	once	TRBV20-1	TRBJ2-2	TGCAGTGCTAGTTGGGGGTCGAGCACCGGGGAGCTGTTTTTT	CSASWGSSTGELFF
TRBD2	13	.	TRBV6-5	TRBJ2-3	TGTGCCAGCAGTCGGAGCGGGGCTAATACGCAGTATTTT	CASSRSGANTQYF
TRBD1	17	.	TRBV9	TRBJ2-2	TGTGCCAGCAGCGTAGCGCCAACTGGGACAGTCCACCGGGAGCTGTTTTTT	CASSVAPTGTVHRELFF